These 13 T cell receptor beta chains were all obtained from the same sample, sequenced in a study of blood T cell repertoires in COVID-19. Only in-frame clones appear in the TCRdb table, and some are missing; sequencing was by immunoSEQ multiplex PCR. Here the sample spans hundreds of thousands of clones, around 82% being singletons. The specimen sequenced was peripheral blood. The receptors derive from a woman aged 80 or over with acute or convalescent COVID-19.

This rearrangement joins TRBV30 to TRBJ1-2, with TRBD1 matching 7 bases. Per germline, CDR1 GTSNPN and CDR2 SVGIG (reference sequence). This CDR3 is 16 amino acids long. Unmatched junction bases numbered 10, after V lost 3 bases and J lost 0 bases. CDR3 nucleotides: TGTGCCTGGAGGGGAACAGGGGCATCAGCTAACTATGGCTACACCTTC. Translating it yields CAWRGTGASANYGYTF.

This chain connects TRBV28 to TRBJ2-3, with 7 positions matching TRBD2. The CDR3 is 13 amino acids. The V segment lost 2 bases and the J segment 8 bases; nucleotides outside the gene matches: 4. Germline V gives CDR1 MDHEN, CDR2 SYDVKM. The CDR3 bases are TGTGCCAGCAGTTTACCGGGGGAGGGTACGCAGTATTTT. It is translated as CASSLPGEGTQYF. Together with reference TRBV28 and TRBJ2-3, the CDR3 gives the full variable domain: DVKVTQSSRYLVKRTGEKVFLECVQDMDHENMFWYRQDPGLGLRLIYFSYDVKMKEKGDIPEGYSVSREKKERFSLILESASTNQTSMYLCASSLPGEGTQYFGPGTRLTVL.

The genes are TRBV28 and TRBJ2-2; tentative D call: TRBD2 (5 bases). Germline V gene lookup returns CDR1 MDHEN and CDR2 SYDVKM. CDR3 length: 14 amino acids. V was cut by 6 bases and J by 6 bases, with 14 bases left in between. The CDR3 sequence: CASRSGSNAGELFF. CDR3 DNA: TGTGCCAGCAGATCGGGGAGTAACGCCGGGGAGCTGTTTTTT. The full variable domain, with the rest looked up from reference TRBV28 and TRBJ2-2, is DVKVTQSSRYLVKRTGEKVFLECVQDMDHENMFWYRQDPGLGLRLIYFSYDVKMKEKGDIPEGYSVSREKKERFSLILESASTNQTSMYLCASRSGSNAGELFFGEGSRLTVL.

The chain recombines TRBV19 with TRBJ2-2, with D perhaps matching TRBD1 (6 bases). The CDR3 spans 15 residues. CDR1 is LNHDA and CDR2 is SQIVND in the germline V gene (reference sequence). Deletions cut 3 bases from V and 5 bases from J, with 13 bases between. The CDR3 is CASSIFLGGTGELFF. The DNA for the CDR3 is TGTGCCAGTAGTATTTTCTTAGGGGGAACCGGGGAGCTGTTTTTT.

This chain joins TRBV5-1 and TRBJ2-1; 12 bases line up with TRBD2. Germline lookup yields CDR1 SGHRS and CDR2 YFSETQ. CDR3 length equals 16 residues. With V trimmed by 1 base and J by 9 bases, 8 bases remained unmatched. The CDR3 DNA reads TGCGCCAGCAGCTTGACTAGCGGGGGGTCGTTCACTGAGCAGTTCTTC. This codes for CASSLTSGGSFTEQFF.

This clone turned up a few times. The gene calls are TRBV7-2 and TRBJ1-3, with TRBD1 as a possible D gene (6 bases). The V gene's germline CDR1 is SGHTA and CDR2 FQGNSA. CDR3 length: 16 amino acids. V lost 2 bases, J lost 2 bases, and 13 bases lay in between. CDR3 DNA sequence: TGTGCCAGCAGCTTAAATGGCGAGGGGGCTGGAAACACCATATATTTT. Residues: CASSLNGEGAGNTIYF.

This rearrangement joins TRBV11-3 to TRBJ2-7; TRBD1 aligns across 8 bases. V shed 4 bases, J shed 6 bases, and the junction held 17 bases outside the gene matches. The CDR3 is 17 residues long. CDR1 SGHNT and CDR2 YENEEA come from the germline V gene. The CDR3 sequence: CASSSFRDRGGGGEQYF. CDR3 nucleotides: TGTGCCAGCAGCTCCTTTAGAGACAGGGGAGGAGGAGGCGAGCAGTACTTC.

The gene calls are TRBV5-8 and TRBJ1-2; D is perhaps TRBD1 (6 bases). Trimming took off 6 bases at V and 3 bases at J, with 18 bases between the two ends. From germline, CDR1 is SGHTS and CDR2 YDEGEE. This CDR3 has 15 residues. CDR3 sequence: CASIKGQDPYYGYTF. CDR3 nucleotide sequence: TGTGCCAGCATCAAGGGACAAGATCCTTACTATGGCTACACCTTC.

The J gene is TRBJ2-2, the V gene TRBV5-6; weak D call: TRBD2 (6 bases). The length of the CDR3 is 15 residues. Germline values: CDR1 SGHDT, CDR2 YYEEEE. Trimming took 4 bases from V and 8 from J, leaving 18 bases between them. The CDR3 loop is CASSTGLPAGGELFF. CDR3 sequence (DNA): TGTGCCAGCAGCACGGGACTCCCTGCGGGAGGGGAGCTGTTTTTT.

The chain combines TRBV7-9 with TRBJ1-2, with D unresolved. The CDR3 spans 13 residues. Trimming took off 2 bases at V and 2 bases at J, with 6 bases between the two ends. Germline CDR1 is SEHNR and CDR2 is FQNEAQ (reference sequence). This CDR3 reads CASSLIGNYGYTF. As DNA, the CDR3 is TGTGCCAGCAGCTTAATCGGGAACTATGGCTACACCTTC.

The rearrangement links TRBV7-3 to TRBJ2-1; D is ambiguous. The V end was cut by 5 bases, the J end by 2 bases, with 13 bases between. Germline V gene data show CDR1 as SGHTA and CDR2 as FQGTGA. There are 15 residues in the CDR3. The CDR3 DNA reads TGTGCCAGCAGCCAAGACCCCGGAGCCTACAATGAGCAGTTCTTC. Protein product: CASSQDPGAYNEQFF.

This clone was found once. This chain links TRBV7-9 with TRBJ2-7; TRBD1 is a possible D gene (6 bases). From germline, CDR1 is SEHNR and CDR2 FQNEAQ (reference sequence). V was shortened by 5 bases and J by 4 bases, with 15 bases between the two germline ends. The CDR3 spans 14 residues. The CDR3 reads CASSLDSPSYEQYF. The CDR3 DNA follows: TGTGCCAGCAGCCTGGACAGTCCCTCTTACGAGCAGTACTTC.

The chain combines TRBV9 with TRBJ2-7; no firm D call. Germline V lookup: CDR1 SGDLS, CDR2 YYNGEE. The V and J ends lost 0 bases and 3 bases respectively, with 16 bases between them. This CDR3 is built from 16 residues. The CDR3 spells CASSVGLGLVDYEQYF. The CDR3 nucleotides are TGTGCCAGCAGCGTAGGACTCGGCTTGGTGGACTACGAGCAGTACTTC. The complete variable domain, with remaining parts taken from reference TRBV9 and TRBJ2-7, reads DSGVTQTPKHLITATGQRVTLRCSPRSGDLSVYWYQQSLDQGLQFLIQYYNGEERAKGNILERFSAQQFPDLHSELNLSSLELGDSALYFCASSVGLGLVDYEQYFGPGTRLTVT.